A single sample is the source of the 3 T cell receptor beta chains below, sequenced in a study of identical twins. TCRdb re-analysed the 5' RACE reads in MiXCR, keeping a single row per CDR3 protein. Seen here are hundreds of thousands of distinct CDR3 sequences, about 12% observed once, and the top ten hold roughly 1.5%. The sample was also linked to a second study, of yellow fever vaccine responses in identical twins.

Sequencing was done on a sample of PBMCs. Every receptor here comes from a young woman in good health.

The chain employs TRBV5-1 and TRBJ2-1; 10 bases are a match to TRBD2. Germline V gene lookup returns CDR1 SGHRS and CDR2 YFSETQ. V lost 4 bases and J lost 8; bases outside the gene matches: 9. The CDR3 runs to 15 residues. CDR3 sequence (DNA): TGCGCCAGCAGCGTTAGCGGGAGGCCCTCGGATGAGCAGTTCTTC. It encodes CASSVSGRPSDEQFF. The whole variable domain, filled in from reference TRBV5-1 and TRBJ2-1, reads KAGVTQTPRYLIKTRGQQVTLSCSPISGHRSVSWYQQTPGQGLQFLFEYFSETQRNKGNFPGRFSGRQFSNSRSEMNVSTLELGDSALYLCASSVSGRPSDEQFFGPGTRLTVL.

V and J are TRBV10-3 and TRBJ1-2, with 8 bases identical to TRBD1. This CDR3 comprises 14 residues. V was pared by 10 bases and J by 0 bases, with 7 bases of the junction left unmatched. Germline CDR1 is ENHRY and CDR2 is SYGVKD. The CDR3 DNA follows: TGTGCCACGTCTCGGACAGGGCCTAACTATGGCTACACCTTC. Its translation: CATSRTGPNYGYTF.

This clonotype was observed a few times. This chain uses TRBV12-3 or TRBV12-4 with TRBJ2-1; no clear D. The CDR3 length is 12 residues. The ends were cut back, 3 bases at V and 3 bases at J, with 3 bases in the middle. The CDR3 DNA is TGTGCCAGCAGTTTTATCTACAATGAGCAGTTCTTC. This translates into CASSFIYNEQFF.